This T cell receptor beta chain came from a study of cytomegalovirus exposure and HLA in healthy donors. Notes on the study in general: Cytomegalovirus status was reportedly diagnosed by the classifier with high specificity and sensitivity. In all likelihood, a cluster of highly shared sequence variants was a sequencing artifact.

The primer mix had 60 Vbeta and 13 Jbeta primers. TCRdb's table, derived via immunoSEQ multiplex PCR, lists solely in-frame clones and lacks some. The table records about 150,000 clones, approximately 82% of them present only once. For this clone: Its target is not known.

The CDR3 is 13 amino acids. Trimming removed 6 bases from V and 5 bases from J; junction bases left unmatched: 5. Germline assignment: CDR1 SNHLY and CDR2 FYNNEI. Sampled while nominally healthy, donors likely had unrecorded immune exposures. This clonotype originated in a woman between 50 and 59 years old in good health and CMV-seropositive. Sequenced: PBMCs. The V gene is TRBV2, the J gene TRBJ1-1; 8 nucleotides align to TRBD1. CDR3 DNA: TGTGCCAGCAGCGCCCGGGACAGGACTGAAGCTTTCTTT. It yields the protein CASSARDRTEAFF. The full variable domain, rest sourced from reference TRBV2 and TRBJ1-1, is EPEVTQTPSHQVTQMGQEVILRCVPISNHLYFYWYRQILGQKVEFLVSFYNNEISEKSEIFDDQFSVERPDGSNFTLKIRSTKLEDSAMYFCASSARDRTEAFFGQGTRLTVV.